What follows are 9 T cell receptor beta chains derived from one specimen sequenced in a study of blood T cell repertoires in COVID-19. TCRdb's table, derived via immunoSEQ multiplex PCR, lists solely in-frame clones and lacks some. The data show 110,000 or so clones, with about 83% seen just once and 2% to 2.5% held by the top ten. Material for sequencing was peripheral blood. These receptors were obtained from a woman aged 45-65 years with acute or convalescent COVID-19.

V usage is TRBV15 and J usage is TRBJ2-7; maybe TRBD2 (6 bases). This CDR3 has 13 residues. Per germline, CDR1 LNHNV and CDR2 YYDKDF (reference sequence). V was cut by 9 bases and J by 2 bases, with 14 bases left in between. CDR3 protein: CATSVGLPYEQYF. The CDR3 DNA reads as TGTGCCACGAGCGTTGGACTACCCTACGAGCAGTACTTC.

The CDR3 region has the DNA TGTGCCAGCAGTGAGAGGTTTCTTATCTTTTACGAGCAGTACTTC. Protein: CASSERFLIFYEQYF. The rearrangement joins TRBV2 to TRBJ2-7; D not certain. Trimming stripped 3 bases from V and 4 bases from J, with 16 bases between. The CDR3 length is 15 residues. Germline CDR1 and CDR2: SNHLY and FYNNEI. The complete variable domain, with remaining parts taken from reference TRBV2 and TRBJ2-7, reads EPEVTQTPSHQVTQMGQEVILRCVPISNHLYFYWYRQILGQKVEFLVSFYNNEISEKSEIFDDQFSVERPDGSNFTLKIRSTKLEDSAMYFCASSERFLIFYEQYFGPGTRLTVT.

This chain links TRBV4-3 with TRBJ1-6; no clear D gene. Between the trimmed V and J ends, which lost 5 bases and 3 bases, there was a span of 17 bases. The germline CDR1 and CDR2 sequences are LGHNA and YSLEER. This CDR3 is 17 amino acids long. The DNA for the CDR3 is TGCGCCAGCAGCTATACCGGAGAGCTTGGCTATAATTCACCCCTCCACTTT. It is translated as CASSYTGELGYNSPLHF.

This CDR3 reads CASSVPRVPHTF. DNA for the CDR3: TGTGCCAGCAGCGTGCCGAGGGTACCTCACACCTTC. J is TRBJ1-2 and V is TRBV7-9; D remains unclear. Germline V gene sequence: CDR1 SEHNR, CDR2 FQNEAQ (reference sequence). Trimming took 5 bases from V and 12 from J, leaving 16 bases between them. The length of the CDR3 is 12 residues.

Only one count was recorded for this clone. The chain combines TRBV6-5 with TRBJ1-5; 7 bases are a match to TRBD1. Germline lookup yields CDR1 MNHEY and CDR2 SVGAGI. The V and J ends lost 4 bases and 7 bases, in that order; junction bases with no gene match: 10. The CDR3 is made up of 15 amino acids. CDR3 sequence: CASSSRQGPRQPQHF. The DNA for the CDR3 is TGTGCCAGCAGTTCGCGACAGGGCCCCCGCCAGCCCCAGCATTTT.

The chain is built from TRBV19 and TRBJ1-6; no definite D call. CDR3 length equals 14 residues. V was cut by 7 bases and J by 5 bases, with 12 bases left in between. The germline V gene has CDR1 LNHDA and CDR2 SQIVND (reference sequence). DNA for the CDR3: TGTGCCAGTAAGGAGGGATCTAATAATTCACCCCTCCACTTT. Residues: CASKEGSNNSPLHF.

V and J are TRBV6-5 and TRBJ1-1; no firm D call. Germline lookup yields CDR1 MNHEY and CDR2 SVGAGI. The CDR3 spans 13 residues. V was clipped by 2 bases and J by 1 base, with 5 bases between them. CDR3 residues: CASSYPGNTEAFF. In DNA, the CDR3 is TGTGCCAGCAGTTACCCAGGGAACACTGAAGCTTTCTTT.

This chain uses TRBV5-1 with TRBJ2-5; 7 positions agree with TRBD1. Germline CDR1 reads SGHRS; CDR2 reads YFSETQ. There are 15 residues in the CDR3. V gave up 4 bases and J gave up 2 bases; unmatched junction bases: 8. The CDR3 spells CASSRTGTAQETQYF. CDR3 bases: TGCGCCAGCAGCCGAACCGGGACAGCTCAAGAGACCCAGTACTTC.

The chain uses TRBV11-3 and TRBJ1-5, with D perhaps TRBD1 (6 bases). The CDR3 extends over 14 amino acids. Germline assignment: CDR1 SGHNT and CDR2 YENEEA. V lost 2 bases, J lost 6 bases, and 11 bases lay in between. The CDR3 DNA sequence: TGTGCCAGCAGCTTATCAGGGGATGGTCAGCCCCAGCATTTT. Its protein product is CASSLSGDGQPQHF.